This entry features one TCR beta chain sequence. CDR1 and CDR2 (germline): SGDLS, YYNGEE. Deletions cut 1 base from V and 7 bases from J, with 12 bases between. There are 14 residues in the CDR3. This PCR relied on a set of 60 Vbeta primers and 13 Jbeta primers. Generated by immunoSEQ multiplex PCR, the TCRdb table keeps only in-frame clones and is missing some. Its table records 110,000 to 150,000 clones. The data derive from a study of cytomegalovirus exposure and HLA in healthy donors. The V and J genes are TRBV9 and TRBJ1-5, with unresolved D. Specimen: PBMCs. The receptor was isolated from a male donor in good health and CMV-seronegative. The CDR3 is CASSVSGIGQPQHF. The CDR3 coding sequence is TGTGCCAGCAGCGTATCAGGTATTGGGCAGCCCCAGCATTTT. The whole variable domain, filled in from reference TRBV9 and TRBJ1-5, reads DSGVTQTPKHLITATGQRVTLRCSPRSGDLSVYWYQQSLDQGLQFLIQYYNGEERAKGNILERFSAQQFPDLHSELNLSSLELGDSALYFCASSVSGIGQPQHFGDGTRLSIL.